Only one count was recorded for the clone carrying this T cell receptor beta chain. This specimen belongs to a study of shared clonotypes between healthy human individuals. Methods used by the authors: From ImmunoSEQ came sequences covering only the junction and carrying no quality scores, so filtering differed. Libraries were prepared by immunoSEQ multiplex PCR; TCRdb keeps only in-frame clonotypes and omits some of them. That table furnishes V, J and clone size, whereas the DNA furnished D and trimming. This table has 2 million to 2.5 million clones, around 95% appearing once. This CDR3 has 13 amino acids. The V gene lost 3 bases and the J gene lost 4 bases, with 4 bases spanning the gap. Germline CDR1 and CDR2: KGHSH and LQKENI.

This TCR came from a man younger than 35 in good health. The rearrangement joins TRBV18 to TRBJ1-6; the D is unclear. Sequencing used naive CD4+ T cells sorted from blood. As for subset: CD45RA+ positively selected. In DNA form, the CDR3 reads TGTGCCAGCTCACCCAGTTATAATTCACCCCTCCACTTT. Residues: CASSPSYNSPLHF.